This T cell receptor beta chain was recovered during a study of OX40 agonist ivuxolimab in advanced cancers. On the study more broadly: Patients were dosed intravenously with ivuxolimab at 0.01 to 10 mg/kg every 2 weeks.

TCRdb's table, derived via immunoSEQ multiplex PCR, lists solely in-frame clones and lacks some. The repertoire has 74,000 or so clones, roughly 88% of them found once; the top ten carry 1.5% to 2%. This clone was seen a single time. With 6 bases clipped from V and 6 bases from J, the junction kept 1 base outside the gene matches. The germline gives CDR1 MNHEY, CDR2 SMNVEV (reference sequence). The CDR3 loop spans 12 amino acids. This material consisted of CD4+ or CD8+ T cells sorted from blood, taken in a trial of the OX40 agonist ivuxolimab. The chain employs TRBV27 and TRBJ2-2; 7 bases are shared with TRBD1. The clonotype originates from an adult with an advanced solid tumor such as melanoma, head and neck, liver or kidney cancer. The CDR3 is CASRTGPGELFF. The CDR3 DNA sequence: TGTGCCAGCAGGACAGGGCCCGGGGAGCTGTTTTTT.